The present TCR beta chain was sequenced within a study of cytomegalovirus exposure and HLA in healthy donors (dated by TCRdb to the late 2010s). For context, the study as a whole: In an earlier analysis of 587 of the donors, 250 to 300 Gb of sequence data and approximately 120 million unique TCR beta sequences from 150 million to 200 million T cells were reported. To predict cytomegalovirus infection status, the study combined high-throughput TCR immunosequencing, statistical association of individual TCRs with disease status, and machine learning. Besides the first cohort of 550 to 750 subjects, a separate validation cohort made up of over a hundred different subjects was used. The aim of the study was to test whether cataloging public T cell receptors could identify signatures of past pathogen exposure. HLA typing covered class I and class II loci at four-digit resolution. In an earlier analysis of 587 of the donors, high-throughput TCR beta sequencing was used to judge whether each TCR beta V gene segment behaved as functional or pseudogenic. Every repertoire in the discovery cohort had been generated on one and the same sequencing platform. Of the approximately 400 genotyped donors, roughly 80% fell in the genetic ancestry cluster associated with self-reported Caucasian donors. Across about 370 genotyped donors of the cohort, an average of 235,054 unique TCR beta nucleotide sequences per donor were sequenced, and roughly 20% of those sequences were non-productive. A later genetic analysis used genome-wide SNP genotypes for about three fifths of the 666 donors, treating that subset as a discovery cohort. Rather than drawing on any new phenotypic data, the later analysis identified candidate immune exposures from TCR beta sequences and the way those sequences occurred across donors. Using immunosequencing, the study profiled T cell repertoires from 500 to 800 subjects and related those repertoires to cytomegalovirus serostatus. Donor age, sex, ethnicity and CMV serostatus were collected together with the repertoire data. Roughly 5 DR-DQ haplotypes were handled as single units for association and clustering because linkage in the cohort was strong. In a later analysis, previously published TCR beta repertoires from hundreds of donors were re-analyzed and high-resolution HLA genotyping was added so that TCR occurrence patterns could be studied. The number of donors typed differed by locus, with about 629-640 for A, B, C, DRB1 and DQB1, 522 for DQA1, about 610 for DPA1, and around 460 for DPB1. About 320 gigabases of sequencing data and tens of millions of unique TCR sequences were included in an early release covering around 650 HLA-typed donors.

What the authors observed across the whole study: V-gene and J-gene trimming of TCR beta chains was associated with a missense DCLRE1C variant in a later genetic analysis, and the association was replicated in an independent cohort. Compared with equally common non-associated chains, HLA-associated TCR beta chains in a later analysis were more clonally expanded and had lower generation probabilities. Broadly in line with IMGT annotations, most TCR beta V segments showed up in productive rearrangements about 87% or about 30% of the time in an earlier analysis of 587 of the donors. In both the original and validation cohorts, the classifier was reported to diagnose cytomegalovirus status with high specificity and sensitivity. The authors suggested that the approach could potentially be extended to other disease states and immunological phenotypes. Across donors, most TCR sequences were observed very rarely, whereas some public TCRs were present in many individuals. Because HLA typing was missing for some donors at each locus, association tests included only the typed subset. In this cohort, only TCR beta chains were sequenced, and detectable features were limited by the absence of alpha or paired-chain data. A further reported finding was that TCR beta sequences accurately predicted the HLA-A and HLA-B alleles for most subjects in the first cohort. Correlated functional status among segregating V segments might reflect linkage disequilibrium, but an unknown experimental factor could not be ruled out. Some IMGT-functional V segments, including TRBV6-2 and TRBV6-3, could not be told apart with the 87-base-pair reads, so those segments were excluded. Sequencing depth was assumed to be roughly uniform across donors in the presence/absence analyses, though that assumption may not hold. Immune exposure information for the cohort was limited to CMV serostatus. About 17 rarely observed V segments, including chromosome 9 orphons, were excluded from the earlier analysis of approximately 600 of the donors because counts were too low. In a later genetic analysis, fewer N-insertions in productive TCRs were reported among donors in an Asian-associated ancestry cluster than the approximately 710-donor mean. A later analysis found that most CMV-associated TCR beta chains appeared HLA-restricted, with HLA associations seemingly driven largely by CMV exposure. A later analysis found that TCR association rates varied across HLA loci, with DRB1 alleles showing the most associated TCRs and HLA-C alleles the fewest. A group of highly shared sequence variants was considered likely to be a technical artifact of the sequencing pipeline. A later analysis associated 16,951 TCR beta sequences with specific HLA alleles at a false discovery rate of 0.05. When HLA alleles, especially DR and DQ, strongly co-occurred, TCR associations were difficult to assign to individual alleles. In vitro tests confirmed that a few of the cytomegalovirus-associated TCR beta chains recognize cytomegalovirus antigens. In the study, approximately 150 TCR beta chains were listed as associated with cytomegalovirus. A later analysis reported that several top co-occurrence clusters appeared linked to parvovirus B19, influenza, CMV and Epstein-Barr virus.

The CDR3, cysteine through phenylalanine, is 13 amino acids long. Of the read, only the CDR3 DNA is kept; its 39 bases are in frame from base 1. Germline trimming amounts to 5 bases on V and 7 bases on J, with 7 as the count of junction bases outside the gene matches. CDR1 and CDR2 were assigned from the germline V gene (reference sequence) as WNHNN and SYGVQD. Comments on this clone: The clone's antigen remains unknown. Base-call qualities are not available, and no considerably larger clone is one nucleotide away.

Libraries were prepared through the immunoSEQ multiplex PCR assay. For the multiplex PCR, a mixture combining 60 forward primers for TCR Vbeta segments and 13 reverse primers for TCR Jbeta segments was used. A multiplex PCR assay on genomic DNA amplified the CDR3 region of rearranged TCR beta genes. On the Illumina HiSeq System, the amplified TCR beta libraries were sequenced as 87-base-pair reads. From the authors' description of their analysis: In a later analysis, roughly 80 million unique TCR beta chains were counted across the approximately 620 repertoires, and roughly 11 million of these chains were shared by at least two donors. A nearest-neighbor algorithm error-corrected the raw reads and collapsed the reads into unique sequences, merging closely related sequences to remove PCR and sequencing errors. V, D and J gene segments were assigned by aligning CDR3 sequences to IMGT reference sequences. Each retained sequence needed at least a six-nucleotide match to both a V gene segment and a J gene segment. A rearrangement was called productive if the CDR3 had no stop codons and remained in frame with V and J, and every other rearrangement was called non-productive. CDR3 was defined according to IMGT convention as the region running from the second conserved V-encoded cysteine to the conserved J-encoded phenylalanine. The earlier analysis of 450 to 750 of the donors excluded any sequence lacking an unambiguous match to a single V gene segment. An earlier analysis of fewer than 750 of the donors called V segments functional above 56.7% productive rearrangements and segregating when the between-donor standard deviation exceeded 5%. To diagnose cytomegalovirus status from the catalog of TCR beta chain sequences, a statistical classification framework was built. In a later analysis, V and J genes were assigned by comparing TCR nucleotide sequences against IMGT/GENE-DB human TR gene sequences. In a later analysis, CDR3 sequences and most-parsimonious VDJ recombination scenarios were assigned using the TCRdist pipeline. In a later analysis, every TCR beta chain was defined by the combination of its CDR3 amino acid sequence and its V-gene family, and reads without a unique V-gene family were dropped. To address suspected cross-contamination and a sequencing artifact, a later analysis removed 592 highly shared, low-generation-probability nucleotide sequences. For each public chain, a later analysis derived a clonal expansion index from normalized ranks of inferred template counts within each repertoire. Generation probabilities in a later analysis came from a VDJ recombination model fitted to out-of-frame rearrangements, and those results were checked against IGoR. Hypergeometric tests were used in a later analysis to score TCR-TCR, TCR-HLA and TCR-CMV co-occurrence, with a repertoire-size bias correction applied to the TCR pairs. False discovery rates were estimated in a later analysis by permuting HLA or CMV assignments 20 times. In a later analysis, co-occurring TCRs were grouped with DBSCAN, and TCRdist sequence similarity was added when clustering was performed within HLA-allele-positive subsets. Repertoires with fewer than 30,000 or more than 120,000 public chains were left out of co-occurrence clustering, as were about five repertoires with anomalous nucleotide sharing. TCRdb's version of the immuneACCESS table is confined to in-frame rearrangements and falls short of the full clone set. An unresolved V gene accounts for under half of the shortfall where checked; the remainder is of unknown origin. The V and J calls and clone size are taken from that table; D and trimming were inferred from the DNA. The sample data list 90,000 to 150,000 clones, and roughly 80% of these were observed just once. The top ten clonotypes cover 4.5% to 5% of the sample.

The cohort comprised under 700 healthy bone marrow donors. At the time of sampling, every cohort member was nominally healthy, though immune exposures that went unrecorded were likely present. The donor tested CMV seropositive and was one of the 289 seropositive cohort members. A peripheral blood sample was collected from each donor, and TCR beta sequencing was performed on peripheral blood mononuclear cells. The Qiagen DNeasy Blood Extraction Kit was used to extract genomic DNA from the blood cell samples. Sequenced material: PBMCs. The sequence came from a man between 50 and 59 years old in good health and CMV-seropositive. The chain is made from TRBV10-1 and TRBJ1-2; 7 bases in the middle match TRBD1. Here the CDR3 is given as CASSRTGSAGYTF. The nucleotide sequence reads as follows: TGCGCCAGCAGTCGGACAGGATCCGCTGGCTACACCTTC.